Each of the 25 T cell receptor beta chains below was sequenced from the same sample in a study of vaccination effects on CD4 cells after COVID-19. Repertoires were generated with immunoSEQ multiplex PCR, while TCRdb's copy carries only in-frame clones and drops some. The sample lists about 25,000 clones, under 85% occurring once. Antigen-specific CD4+ T cells were first expanded with viral peptide pools by the ViraFEST assay and only then sequenced. The culture ran for approximately 10 days before CD4+ T cells were isolated. The participants, recipients of two vaccine doses, got either BNT162b2 or mRNA-1273. No antigen has been assigned to these receptors. The sample was CD4+ T cells from PBMCs cultured with HCoV-NL63 spike peptides, taken after COVID-19 vaccination. The receptors were sampled from a human donor who received a COVID-19 vaccine.

The V and J genes are TRBV5-1 and TRBJ2-7; a weak D match, TRBD1 (6 bases). The germline CDR1 and CDR2 sequences are SGHRS and YFSETQ. This CDR3 is built from 14 residues. With 0 bases removed from V and 5 bases from J, the gap between germline ends came to 12 bases. Here the CDR3 reads CASSLEAGANEQYF. The CDR3 DNA reads as TGCGCCAGCAGCTTGGAGGCAGGGGCCAACGAGCAGTACTTC.

In its sample, this clone was seen once. J is TRBJ2-1 and V is TRBV29-1; 7 bases are a match to TRBD2. The CDR3 runs to 14 residues. Unmatched junction bases numbered 3, after V lost 4 bases and J lost 0 bases. Germline CDR1 reads SQVTM; CDR2 reads ANQGSEA. CDR3 amino acids: CSVVGGGSYNEQFF. The DNA of the CDR3 is TGCAGCGTTGTGGGCGGGGGCTCCTACAATGAGCAGTTCTTC.

This chain uses TRBV12-3 or TRBV12-4 with TRBJ1-1; D not certain. The CDR3 loop spans 13 amino acids. The V gene lost 1 base and the J gene lost 1 base, with 4 bases spanning the gap. CDR3 sequence reads: CASSLGENTEAFF. The CDR3 coding sequence is TGTGCCAGCAGTTTAGGAGAGAACACTGAAGCTTTCTTT.

This sequence joins TRBV4-1 and TRBJ1-6; no reliable D call. Germline V gene data show CDR1 as MGHRA and CDR2 as YSYEKL. CDR3 length: 17 amino acids. Trimming removed 0 bases from V and 4 bases from J, with 13 bases in between. The CDR3 DNA is TGCGCCAGCAGCCAAGAGGTCCGGGGTGGGTATAATTCACCCCTCCACTTT. Its protein is CASSQEVRGGYNSPLHF.

This chain joins TRBV7-2 and TRBJ1-1; D gene uncertain. CDR3 length: 13 amino acids. V lost 4 bases and J 0 bases, leaving 6 bases between the germline ends. Looked up from germline, CDR1 is SGHTA and CDR2 is FQGNSA. CDR3: CASSSPLNTEAFF. The CDR3 DNA is TGTGCCAGCAGCTCTCCCCTGAACACTGAAGCTTTCTTT.

The rearrangement uses TRBV4-2 and TRBJ2-7; TRBD2 is a possible D gene (5 bases). The V gene lost 1 base and the J gene lost 3 bases, with 7 bases spanning the gap. Germline lookup yields CDR1 LGHNA and CDR2 YNFKEQ. The CDR3 loop spans 13 amino acids. The CDR3 here is CASSQGGDYEQYF. For the CDR3, the DNA is TGTGCCAGCAGCCAAGGGGGAGACTACGAGCAGTACTTC.

The genes are TRBV5-6 and TRBJ2-5; D might be TRBD1 (5 bases). The CDR3 extends over 13 amino acids. CDR1 and CDR2 from the germline V gene are SGHDT and YYEEEE. The ends were cut back, 1 base at V and 5 bases at J, with 9 bases in the middle. The CDR3 region has the DNA TGTGCCAGCAGCTTGAAGGGGATGGAGACCCAGTACTTC. It yields the protein CASSLKGMETQYF.

V usage is TRBV7-9 and J usage is TRBJ2-3; TRBD1 is a possible D gene (6 bases). The ends were cut back, 4 bases at V and 7 bases at J, with 15 bases in the middle. Germline V gene sequence: CDR1 SEHNR, CDR2 FQNEAQ (reference sequence). The CDR3 is made up of 14 amino acids. The CDR3 reads CASSSHREGNTQYF. The CDR3 bases are TGTGCCAGCAGCTCCCACAGGGAAGGAAATACGCAGTATTTT.

The gene calls are TRBV11-2 and TRBJ2-2, with D uncertain. CDR1 SGHAT and CDR2 FQNNGV come from the germline V gene. V shed 5 bases and J shed 0 bases, with 10 bases lying between them. The CDR3 is 15 residues long. CDR3 sequence reads: CASSPLAANTGELFF. The CDR3 DNA reads as TGTGCCAGCAGCCCTCTGGCGGCGAACACCGGGGAGCTGTTTTTT.

This chain joins TRBV19 and TRBJ2-3; 11 bases map to TRBD2. Germline CDR1 LNHDA, CDR2 SQIVND (reference sequence). V shed 5 bases and J 5 bases; nucleotides not matched to a gene: 3. The length of the CDR3 is 14 residues. The CDR3 DNA reads TGTGCCAGTAGTCTAGCGGGGGGAATAGATACGCAGTATTTT. It specifies CASSLAGGIDTQYF.

V is TRBV19 and J is TRBJ2-7, with D perhaps assigned TRBD1 or TRBD2 (5 bases each). V gave up 4 bases and J gave up 10 bases, with 17 bases separating them. This CDR3 has 13 amino acids. CDR1 and CDR2 (germline): LNHDA, SQIVND (reference sequence). The CDR3 region is CASSTLDRGGQYF. The CDR3 region has the DNA TGTGCCAGTAGTACCTTGGACCGGGGCGGACAGTACTTC.

J is TRBJ1-4 and V is TRBV28; no reliable D call. CDR3 length: 13 residues. CDR1 is MDHEN, CDR2 SYDVKM, per germline. Trimming removed 5 bases from V and 8 bases from J, with 12 bases in between. In DNA, the CDR3 is TGTGCCAGCAGTGCGTACGGCCCCGAAAAACTGTTTTTT. This translates into CASSAYGPEKLFF.

The V call is TRBV2, the J call TRBJ2-7; D ambiguous. There are 11 residues in the CDR3. Trimming removed 4 bases at V and 6 bases at J, with 7 bases between. Germline CDR1 reads SNHLY; CDR2 reads FYNNEI. The CDR3 nucleotides read TGTGCCAGCAGTGCCCCCCTCGAGCAGTACTTC. Encoded protein: CASSAPLEQYF.

The chain uses TRBV19 and TRBJ2-1; tentative D call: TRBD2 (7 bases). CDR3 length equals 18 residues. CDR1 and CDR2 (germline): LNHDA, SQIVND (reference sequence). V was shortened by 1 base and J by 0 bases, with 16 bases between the two germline ends. The DNA of the CDR3 is TGTGCCAGTAGTATAGTGGGGGGGGCCTCCTACTCCTACAATGAGCAGTTCTTC. Encoded protein: CASSIVGGASYSYNEQFF.

The chain joins TRBV30 to TRBJ1-4; 9 nucleotides line up with TRBD1. Looked up from germline, CDR1 is GTSNPN and CDR2 is SVGIG (reference sequence). Trimming removed 2 bases from V and 8 bases from J; junction bases left unmatched: 6. CDR3 length: 14 residues. CDR3 amino acids: CAWSLTGGVEKLFF. In nucleotides, the CDR3 is TGTGCCTGGAGTCTTACAGGGGGCGTAGAAAAACTGTTTTTT.

This chain joins TRBV3-1 (or the pseudogene TRBV3-2) and TRBJ2-3; D is undetermined. Per the germline V gene, CDR1 is LGHDT and CDR2 is YNNKEL (reference sequence). The CDR3 loop spans 16 amino acids. V was trimmed by 0 bases and J by 4 bases, leaving 14 bases between them. The DNA for the CDR3 is TGTGCCAGCAGCCAAGATCCCAGCCAATCAGCAGATACGCAGTATTTT. This gives the protein CASSQDPSQSADTQYF.

The chain has TRBV2 and TRBJ1-5, with TRBD1 matching over 8 bases. Germline trimming cut 7 bases from V and 7 bases from J; bases unmatched to any gene: 6. Germline loops: CDR1 SNHLY, CDR2 FYNNEI. The CDR3 runs to 13 residues. The CDR3 loop is CASKGTGAQPQHF. The CDR3 DNA is TGTGCCAGCAAGGGGACAGGCGCACAGCCCCAGCATTTT.

CDR3 in DNA: TGTGCCAGCAGCCAAGACGACAGGAGGGCCGGGGCCAACGTCCTGACTTTC. Protein product: CASSQDDRRAGANVLTF. J is TRBJ2-6 and V is TRBV3-1 (or the pseudogene TRBV3-2); D possibly uses TRBD1 or TRBD2 (6 bases each). The CDR3 is made up of 17 amino acids. Trimming stripped 0 bases from V and 4 bases from J, with 13 bases between. Germline V lookup: CDR1 LGHDT, CDR2 YNNKEL (reference sequence).

This clone has only one observation. This sequence joins TRBV20-1 and TRBJ2-3; 10 nucleotides agree with TRBD1. Per germline, CDR1 DFQATT and CDR2 SNEGSKA (reference sequence). The CDR3 is 15 residues long. V trimming: 3 bases; J trimming: 2 bases; junction bases outside the gene matches: 5. The DNA for the CDR3 is TGCAGTGCTAGTTCCGGGACAGGGGACACAGATACGCAGTATTTT. It translates to CSASSGTGDTDTQYF.

The chain couples TRBV6-5 to TRBJ1-2; 9 bases are a match to TRBD1. Unmatched junction bases numbered 5, after V lost 10 bases and J lost 5 bases. Germline-derived CDR1 and CDR2 are MNHEY and SVGAGI. The CDR3 loop spans 12 amino acids. CDR3 protein: CATRQGGYGYTF. The CDR3 region has the DNA TGTGCCACCAGACAGGGGGGATATGGCTACACCTTC.

The chain joins TRBV5-6 to TRBJ2-5; weak D call: TRBD2 (5 bases). Deletions cut 2 bases from V and 4 bases from J, with 21 bases between. Germline loops: CDR1 SGHDT, CDR2 YYEEEE. The CDR3 has 17 residues. This CDR3 is CASSFRGLDPRAETQYF. The DNA of the CDR3 is TGTGCCAGCAGCTTTCGGGGTTTGGACCCCCGGGCAGAGACCCAGTACTTC.

The V and J genes are TRBV6-5 and TRBJ2-1; D may be TRBD2 (5 bases). The germline CDR1 and CDR2 sequences are MNHEY and SVGAGI. Trimming took 4 bases from V and 9 from J, leaving 13 bases between them. The CDR3 length is 13 residues. This chain's CDR3 is CASSWWRVVEQFF. CDR3 sequence (DNA): TGTGCCAGCAGTTGGTGGCGGGTTGTTGAGCAGTTCTTC.

V usage is TRBV5-6 and J usage is TRBJ2-7, with D possibly TRBD1 on 5 matching bases. The CDR3 has 13 residues. The germline V and J ends were trimmed by 5 bases and 1 base, with 10 bases remaining between them. Germline CDR1 SGHDT, CDR2 YYEEEE. The CDR3, as DNA: TGTGCCAGCAGGAGTCAGGGTTCCTACGAGCAGTACTTC. Encoded protein: CASRSQGSYEQYF. Full variable domain (missing parts from reference TRBV5-6 and TRBJ2-7): DAGVTQSPTHLIKTRGQQVTLRCSPKSGHDTVSWYQQALGQGPQFIFQYYEEEERQRGNFPDRFSGHQFPNYSSELNVNALLLGDSALYLCASRSQGSYEQYFGPGTRLTVT.

The rearrangement links TRBV10-3 to TRBJ1-3; no definite D call. The CDR3 spans 15 residues. Germline V gives CDR1 ENHRY, CDR2 SYGVKD. V lost 3 bases and J 0 bases, leaving 9 bases between the germline ends. The DNA of the CDR3 is TGTGCCATCAGTGAATCCCGGGGCTCTGGAAACACCATATATTTT. This codes for CAISESRGSGNTIYF.

V and J are TRBV5-4 and TRBJ2-3; D may be TRBD2 (6 bases). The CDR3 totals 14 residues. In germline, CDR1 is SGHNT, CDR2 YYREEE (reference sequence). V lost 4 bases, J lost 1 base, and 10 bases lay in between. The DNA of the CDR3 is TGTGCCAGCAGCGATCCTAGCGGCACAGATACGCAGTATTTT. Translating gives CASSDPSGTDTQYF.